This TCR beta chain comes out of a study of T cell responses to AZD1222 COVID-19 vaccine. Clones were read by immunoSEQ multiplex PCR, and TCRdb kept only the in-frame ones, dropping some. The sample holds more than 95,000 clones, approximately 93% seen once. J was trimmed by 4 bases and V by 3 bases; bases with no gene match: 2. CDR1 is SNHLY, CDR2 FYNNEI, per germline. There are 14 residues in the CDR3. Specimen: peripheral blood, collected on day 0 of AZD1222 vaccination. The chain carries TRBV2 and TRBJ2-2, with 7 positions matching TRBD2. The origin of this receptor is an adult in good health. The CDR3 DNA is TGTGCCAGCAGTGAGCTAGCGGTCACCGGGGAGCTGTTTTTT. Its translation: CASSELAVTGELFF.